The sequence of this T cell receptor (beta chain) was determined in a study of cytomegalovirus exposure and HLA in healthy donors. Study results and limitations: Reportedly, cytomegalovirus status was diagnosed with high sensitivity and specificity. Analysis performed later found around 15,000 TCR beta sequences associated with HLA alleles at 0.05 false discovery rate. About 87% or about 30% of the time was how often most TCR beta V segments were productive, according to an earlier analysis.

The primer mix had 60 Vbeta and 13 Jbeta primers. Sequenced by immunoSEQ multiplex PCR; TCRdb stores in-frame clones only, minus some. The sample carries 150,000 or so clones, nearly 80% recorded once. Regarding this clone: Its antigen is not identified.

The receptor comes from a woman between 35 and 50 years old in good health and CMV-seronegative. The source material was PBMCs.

CDR3 in amino acids: CASSLSQEETQYF. The CDR3 region has the DNA TGTGCCAGCAGCTTAAGCCAGGAAGAGACCCAGTACTTC. This chain uses TRBV11-2 with TRBJ2-5; no clear D gene. This CDR3 comprises 13 residues. Per the germline V gene, CDR1 is SGHAT and CDR2 is FQNNGV. Deletions cut 2 bases from V and 3 bases from J, with 7 bases between.